This is a list of T cell receptor beta chains from one sample in a study of blood T cells in healthy people across ages. Each CDR3 protein is one row after TCRdb ran MiXCR on the 5' RACE reads. The profile shows approximately 820,000 distinct CDR3 sequences, under 55% of them singletons. Input material: blood. The receptor set was obtained from a man aged 55 to 70 in good health. CDR3s include the opening cysteine and the closing phenylalanine or tryptophan. A D gene is named only where the DNA matches it firmly. Clone size, where shown, is once, few, many, or a class for clones that have expanded.

CDR3 DNA: TGTGCCACTTCCACAACGGACAACTATGGCTACACCTTC; CDR3 protein: CATSTTDNYGYTF; V gene: TRBV24-1; clone size: NA; J gene: TRBJ1-2; D gene: NA
CDR3 DNA: TGTGCCAGCAGAGCGAGTGGGGACCCCGAGCAGTACTTC; CDR3 protein: CASRASGDPEQYF; V gene: TRBV6-1; clone size: NA; J gene: TRBJ2-7; D gene: NA
CDR3 DNA: TGTGCCAGCAGCGTAGGGACTGCGAGCGCTGAGCAGTTCTTC; CDR3 protein: CASSVGTASAEQFF; V gene: TRBV9; clone size: many; J gene: TRBJ2-1; D gene: NA
CDR3 DNA: TGTGCCAGCAACAGCGGAGAGGGGTCCTACGAGCAGTACTTC; CDR3 protein: CASNSGEGSYEQYF; V gene: TRBV12-3/TRBV12-4; clone size: few; J gene: TRBJ2-7; D gene: NA
CDR3 DNA: TGTGCCAGCAGCTTTGGGACAACCTACTACGAGCAGTACTTC; CDR3 protein: CASSFGTTYYEQYF; V gene: TRBV7-9; clone size: NA; J gene: TRBJ2-7; D gene: NA
CDR3 DNA: TGCGCCAGCAGCCAAGACAGCTCTACTGGTTACGAGCAGTACTTC; CDR3 protein: CASSQDSSTGYEQYF; V gene: TRBV5-1; clone size: NA; J gene: TRBJ2-7; D gene: NA
CDR3 DNA: TGCAGTGCTAGAGATACGACTAGCGGGGTGTACGAGCAGTACTTC; CDR3 protein: CSARDTTSGVYEQYF; V gene: TRBV20-1; clone size: NA; J gene: TRBJ2-7; D gene: TRBD2
CDR3 DNA: TGTGCCAGCAGTCCCGAACCGACAGGGAACACTGAAGCTTTCTTT; CDR3 protein: CASSPEPTGNTEAFF; V gene: TRBV12-3/TRBV12-4; clone size: NA; J gene: TRBJ1-1; D gene: NA
CDR3 DNA: TGTGCCAGCAGCCCCCGAGCGTCAATGTCGAGCTCCTACGAGCAGTACTTC; CDR3 protein: CASSPRASMSSSYEQYF; V gene: TRBV9; clone size: NA; J gene: TRBJ2-7; D gene: NA
CDR3 DNA: TGTGCCAGCCACCCGGGGGCGGGCACCGGGGAGCTGTTTTTT; CDR3 protein: CASHPGAGTGELFF; V gene: TRBV7-3; clone size: NA; J gene: TRBJ2-2; D gene: NA
CDR3 DNA: TGCAGTGCTCAGAAGGGGACCTCCCAAGAGACCCAGTACTTC; CDR3 protein: CSAQKGTSQETQYF; V gene: TRBV20-1; clone size: NA; J gene: TRBJ2-5; D gene: NA
CDR3 DNA: TGTGCCAGCAGCTCAAGGGCCCAACTGCACGCAGATACGCAGTATTTT; CDR3 protein: CASSSRAQLHADTQYF; V gene: TRBV7-9; clone size: NA; J gene: TRBJ2-3; D gene: NA
CDR3 DNA: TGCGCCAGCAGCCTCCCGGACAGGGGCGGGACTGAGCAGTTCTTC; CDR3 protein: CASSLPDRGGTEQFF; V gene: TRBV4-3; clone size: few; J gene: TRBJ2-1; D gene: TRBD1
CDR3 DNA: TGTGCCAACAGTTTCAGGCTCCGGGAGACCCAGTACTTC; CDR3 protein: CANSFRLRETQYF; V gene: TRBV12-3/TRBV12-4; clone size: NA; J gene: TRBJ2-5; D gene: NA
CDR3 DNA: TGTGCCAGCAGCCCAAGACTAGCGGGGGGCGGGGGAAACATTCAGTACTTC; CDR3 protein: CASSPRLAGGGGNIQYF; V gene: TRBV14; clone size: few; J gene: TRBJ2-4; D gene: TRBD2
CDR3 DNA: TGTGCCAGCAGTCGACTAGCGGGGTCGAAAGGAGAGCAGTACTTC; CDR3 protein: CASSRLAGSKGEQYF; V gene: TRBV27; clone size: NA; J gene: TRBJ2-5; D gene: TRBD2
CDR3 DNA: TGTGCCAGCAGTTACGGGGATACTGAAGCTTTCTTT; CDR3 protein: CASSYGDTEAFF; V gene: TRBV6-2/TRBV6-3; clone size: few; J gene: TRBJ1-1; D gene: NA
CDR3 DNA: TGCAGTGCTAGAGAGGGACGAGGACGGGAGACCCAGTACTTC; CDR3 protein: CSAREGRGRETQYF; V gene: TRBV20-1; clone size: few; J gene: TRBJ2-5; D gene: NA
CDR3 DNA: TGCGCCAGCTCGAATTCCGGGGCAGGGGGTTCACCCCTCCACTTT; CDR3 protein: CASSNSGAGGSPLHF; V gene: TRBV5-1; clone size: NA; J gene: TRBJ1-6; D gene: TRBD1
CDR3 DNA: TGCAGCGTCCTAGCCCAACAGGGAGGCGATGGCTACACCTTC; CDR3 protein: CSVLAQQGGDGYTF; V gene: TRBV29-1; clone size: NA; J gene: TRBJ1-2; D gene: NA
CDR3 DNA: TGTGCCACCAGTGATTTATCAGGGCCTAGGAACACTGAAGCTTTCTTT; CDR3 protein: CATSDLSGPRNTEAFF; V gene: TRBV24-1; clone size: NA; J gene: TRBJ1-1; D gene: NA
CDR3 DNA: TGCGCCAGCAGCGGATCCCTAGCGGGGGAAACGTGGGAGCAGTACTTC; CDR3 protein: CASSGSLAGETWEQYF; V gene: TRBV5-1; clone size: few; J gene: TRBJ2-7; D gene: TRBD2
CDR3 DNA: TGTGCCAGCAGCTATGGTCCCGGGACATTGAACACTGAAGCTTTCTTT; CDR3 protein: CASSYGPGTLNTEAFF; V gene: TRBV5-5; clone size: NA; J gene: TRBJ1-1; D gene: NA
CDR3 DNA: TGTGCCAGCAGCCGTCCCGGGACTAGCGGGGGGCGTTCCAACGAGCAGTACTTC; CDR3 protein: CASSRPGTSGGRSNEQYF; V gene: TRBV7-9; clone size: NA; J gene: TRBJ2-7; D gene: TRBD2
CDR3 DNA: TGTGCCCTCACGACAGGGGGCTTTAACTATGGCTACACCTTC; CDR3 protein: CALTTGGFNYGYTF; V gene: TRBV21-1; clone size: NA; J gene: TRBJ1-2; D gene: NA
CDR3 DNA: TGTGCCAGCTCACCACCCAGAGGGGTTGATAGCACAGATACGCAGTTCTTC; CDR3 protein: CASSPPRGVDSTDTQFF; V gene: TRBV18; clone size: NA; J gene: TRBJ2-1; D gene: NA
CDR3 DNA: TGTGCCAGCAGTCGTCCCTTACAGAAGGGCTCTGGGGCCAACGTCCTGACTTTC; CDR3 protein: CASSRPLQKGSGANVLTF; V gene: TRBV6-1; clone size: NA; J gene: TRBJ2-6; D gene: NA
CDR3 DNA: TGTGCCAGCAGCAGAGACAAAAACATTCAGTACTTC; CDR3 protein: CASSRDKNIQYF; V gene: TRBV7-9; clone size: few; J gene: TRBJ2-4; D gene: NA
CDR3 DNA: TGCGCCAGCAGCTTGGAGGGGACAGGGTCTGGGGCCAACGTCCTGACTTTC; CDR3 protein: CASSLEGTGSGANVLTF; V gene: TRBV5-1; clone size: few; J gene: TRBJ2-6; D gene: TRBD1
CDR3 DNA: TGTGCCAGCAGTTTATCCGCCGGGTGGCTAGCGGGGGGGCCCCGGGAGCTGTTTTTT; CDR3 protein: CASSLSAGWLAGGPRELFF; V gene: TRBV27; clone size: once; J gene: TRBJ2-2; D gene: TRBD2
CDR3 DNA: TGCGCCAGCAGCTTGGCGGCGGGCAGGCAGAAGACCCGGTACTTC; CDR3 protein: CASSLAAGRQKTRYF; V gene: TRBV5-1; clone size: NA; J gene: TRBJ2-5; D gene: NA
CDR3 DNA: TGCAGCGTTGGGACAGGTCGAGACACCGGGGAGCTGTTTTTT; CDR3 protein: CSVGTGRDTGELFF; V gene: TRBV29-1; clone size: NA; J gene: TRBJ2-2; D gene: TRBD1
CDR3 DNA: TGTGCCAGCAGCTTAGTTACATGGGGAGCTAATGAAAAACTGTTTTTT; CDR3 protein: CASSLVTWGANEKLFF; V gene: TRBV7-2; clone size: few; J gene: TRBJ1-4; D gene: NA
CDR3 DNA: TGTGCCAGCAGCTTATATTCAGGTCAGAATCAGCCCCAGCATTTT; CDR3 protein: CASSLYSGQNQPQHF; V gene: TRBV7-2; clone size: NA; J gene: TRBJ1-5; D gene: NA
CDR3 DNA: TGTGCCACCAGCAATGGCGGGGGCCACACAGATACGCAGTATTTT; CDR3 protein: CATSNGGGHTDTQYF; V gene: TRBV15; clone size: NA; J gene: TRBJ2-3; D gene: NA
CDR3 DNA: TGTGCCAGCGGGACTGGAAGGAACTATGGCTACACCTTC; CDR3 protein: CASGTGRNYGYTF; V gene: TRBV7-2; clone size: NA; J gene: TRBJ1-2; D gene: NA
CDR3 DNA: TGTGCCAGCAGTTACCGACATGGGGGGAATGAGCAGTTCTTC; CDR3 protein: CASSYRHGGNEQFF; V gene: TRBV6-5; clone size: NA; J gene: TRBJ2-1; D gene: NA
CDR3 DNA: TGCGCCAGCAGCTTGGCGGGACAGGTTTGGGAGACCCAGTACTTC; CDR3 protein: CASSLAGQVWETQYF; V gene: TRBV5-1; clone size: few; J gene: TRBJ2-5; D gene: TRBD1
CDR3 DNA: TGTGCCAGCAGCCAACCCCCGGGGGGCCTCAATGAGCAGTTCTTC; CDR3 protein: CASSQPPGGLNEQFF; V gene: TRBV5-5; clone size: few; J gene: TRBJ2-1; D gene: NA
CDR3 DNA: TGTGCCACCAGTGAACCGGGACAGGCACGGAAGCAGTTCTTC; CDR3 protein: CATSEPGQARKQFF; V gene: TRBV24-1; clone size: NA; J gene: TRBJ2-1; D gene: TRBD1
CDR3 DNA: TGTGCCAGCAGCTTCTCCCCGCGAGGGGAGACCCAGTACTTC; CDR3 protein: CASSFSPRGETQYF; V gene: TRBV7-2; clone size: few; J gene: TRBJ2-5; D gene: NA
CDR3 DNA: TGTGCCACCAGCAGTCCCGGGACCCGGCAGTTCTTC; CDR3 protein: CATSSPGTRQFF; V gene: TRBV15; clone size: NA; J gene: TRBJ2-1; D gene: NA
CDR3 DNA: TGTGCCAGCAGTCGCCAGCGGTGGGGGTTGGAGACCCAGTACTTC; CDR3 protein: CASSRQRWGLETQYF; V gene: TRBV25-1; clone size: NA; J gene: TRBJ2-5; D gene: NA
CDR3 DNA: TGCAGTGCTAGAGATCTACAGATTCAAGAGACCCAGTACTTC; CDR3 protein: CSARDLQIQETQYF; V gene: TRBV20-1; clone size: NA; J gene: TRBJ2-5; D gene: NA
CDR3 DNA: TGTGCCAGCAGTGAAATGTTGGGCGACAGTGTCATACACCCTGCTAGCCAAGAGACCCAGTACTTC; CDR3 protein: CASSEMLGDSVIHPASQETQYF; V gene: TRBV2; clone size: few; J gene: TRBJ2-5; D gene: NA
CDR3 DNA: TGCGTCAGCAGGGTTAGCGGGGGACAAGAGACCCAGTACTTC; CDR3 protein: CVSRVSGGQETQYF; V gene: TRBV10-2; clone size: NA; J gene: TRBJ2-5; D gene: TRBD2
CDR3 DNA: TGTGCCAGCAGCAAACCCGAAGGGTGCCCACTCCAAGAGACCCAGTACTTC; CDR3 protein: CASSKPEGCPLQETQYF; V gene: TRBV21-1; clone size: once; J gene: TRBJ2-5; D gene: NA
CDR3 DNA: TGCAGCGGCCTCGGGCAGGTAAACACTGAAGCTTTCTTT; CDR3 protein: CSGLGQVNTEAFF; V gene: TRBV29-1; clone size: NA; J gene: TRBJ1-1; D gene: NA
CDR3 DNA: TGTGCCAGCGAGGGGCCGGGTAATGAGCAGTTCTTC; CDR3 protein: CASEGPGNEQFF; V gene: TRBV6-5; clone size: NA; J gene: TRBJ2-1; D gene: NA
CDR3 DNA: TGCAGTGTCCGAAGTGGTGGCAATCAGCCCCAGCATTTT; CDR3 protein: CSVRSGGNQPQHF; V gene: TRBV20-1; clone size: NA; J gene: TRBJ1-5; D gene: NA
CDR3 DNA: TGTGCCAGCAGGGGGGGACAGGGCTGGAATCAGCCCCAGCATTTT; CDR3 protein: CASRGGQGWNQPQHF; V gene: TRBV27; clone size: NA; J gene: TRBJ1-5; D gene: TRBD1